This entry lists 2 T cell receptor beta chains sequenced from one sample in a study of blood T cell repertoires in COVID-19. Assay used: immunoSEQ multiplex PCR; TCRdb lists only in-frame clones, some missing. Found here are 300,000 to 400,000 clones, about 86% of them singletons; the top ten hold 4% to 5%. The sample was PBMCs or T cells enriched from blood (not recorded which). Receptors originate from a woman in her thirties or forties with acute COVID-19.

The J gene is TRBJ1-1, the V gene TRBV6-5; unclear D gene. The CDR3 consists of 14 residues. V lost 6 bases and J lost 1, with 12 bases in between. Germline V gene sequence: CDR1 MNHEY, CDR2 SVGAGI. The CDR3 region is CASRPIRENTEAFF. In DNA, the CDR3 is TGTGCCAGCAGACCAATCCGGGAGAACACTGAAGCTTTCTTT.

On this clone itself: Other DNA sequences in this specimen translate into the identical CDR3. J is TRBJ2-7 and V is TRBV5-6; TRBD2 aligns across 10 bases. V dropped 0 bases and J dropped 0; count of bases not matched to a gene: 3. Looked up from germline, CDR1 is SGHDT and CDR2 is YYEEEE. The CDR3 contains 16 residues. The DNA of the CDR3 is TGTGCCAGCAGCTTGGGGCTAGCGGGGGTCTCCTACGAGCAGTACTTC. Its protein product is CASSLGLAGVSYEQYF.